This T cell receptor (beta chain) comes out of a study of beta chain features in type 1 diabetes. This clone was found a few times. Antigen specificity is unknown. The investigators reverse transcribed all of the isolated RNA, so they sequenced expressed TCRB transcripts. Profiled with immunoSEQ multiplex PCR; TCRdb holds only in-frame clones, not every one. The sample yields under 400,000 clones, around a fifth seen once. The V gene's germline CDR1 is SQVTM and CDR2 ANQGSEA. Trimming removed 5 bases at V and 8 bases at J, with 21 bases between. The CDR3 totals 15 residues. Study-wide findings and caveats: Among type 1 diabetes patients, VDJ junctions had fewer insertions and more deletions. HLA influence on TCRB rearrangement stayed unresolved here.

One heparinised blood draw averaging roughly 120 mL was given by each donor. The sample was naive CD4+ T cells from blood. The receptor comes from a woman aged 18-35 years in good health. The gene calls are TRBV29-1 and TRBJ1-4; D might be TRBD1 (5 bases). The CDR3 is CSVTGTWTLGEKLFF. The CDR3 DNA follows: TGCAGCGTTACCGGGACTTGGACCCTGGGGGAAAAACTGTTTTTT.